This TCR beta chain was retrieved from a study of blood T cell repertoires in COVID-19. Study context: Sites in the United States, Italy and Spain provided acute and convalescent COVID-19 samples.

Method: immunoSEQ multiplex PCR; TCRdb's copy keeps in-frame clones and lacks some. The repertoire holds about 120,000 clones, with 80% to 90% as singletons. Germline V lookup: CDR1 LNHDA, CDR2 SQIVND (reference sequence). This CDR3 has 14 residues. The V end was cut by 6 bases, the J end by 0 bases, with 9 bases between. Sequencing used peripheral blood. This rearrangement joins TRBV19 to TRBJ2-4; D remains ambiguous. The TCR sequence derives from a man aged 40-50 years with acute or convalescent COVID-19. The CDR3 protein is CASSDSLAKNIQYF. Here the CDR3 DNA reads TGTGCCAGTAGCGATTCACTAGCCAAAAACATTCAGTACTTC. Looking up the rest from reference TRBV19 and TRBJ2-4 gives the full variable domain: DGGITQSPKYLFRKEGQNVTLSCEQNLNHDAMYWYRQDPGQGLRLIYYSQIVNDFQKGDIAEGYSVSREKKESFPLTVTSAQKNPTAFYLCASSDSLAKNIQYFGAGTRLSVL.